The 21 T cell receptor beta chains reported below all come from one sample, sequenced in a study of blood T cell repertoires in COVID-19. Some clones are missing from TCRdb's copy, which holds only in-frame ones; the method was immunoSEQ multiplex PCR. The table includes more than 200,000 clones, more than 85% detected once. Sequencing was carried out using PBMCs or T cells enriched from blood (not recorded which). These receptors all come from a woman between 50 and 59 years old who had recovered from COVID-19.

This rearrangement joins TRBV12-3 or TRBV12-4 to TRBJ1-5; D ambiguous. The CDR3 covers 13 residues. The germline V and J ends were trimmed by 4 bases and 6 bases, with 10 bases remaining between them. CDR3 nucleotide sequence: TGTGCCAGCAGTTCGACTAGTACTCAGCCCCAGCATTTT. Translation gives CASSSTSTQPQHF.

This chain uses TRBV27 with TRBJ2-7, with no clear D. The CDR3 covers 14 residues. Germline values: CDR1 MNHEY, CDR2 SMNVEV (reference sequence). Trimming removed 8 bases from V and 1 base from J, with 15 bases in between. CDR3 protein: CASGSTHASYEQYF. As DNA, the CDR3 is TGTGCCAGCGGCTCGACTCATGCTTCCTACGAGCAGTACTTC.

This chain uses TRBV7-8 with TRBJ1-2; TRBD1 might be the D (5 bases). The germline V and J ends were trimmed by 10 bases and 1 base, with 22 bases remaining between them. The CDR3 runs to 16 residues. Germline V CDR1 and CDR2: SGHVS, FQNEAQ. In DNA, the CDR3 is TGTGCCACCTTGGGAGGGGATGACTCCCTTAACTATGGCTACACCTTC. Protein: CATLGGDDSLNYGYTF.

Turning to this clone: In the same sample, other DNA sequences code for this CDR3. V and J are TRBV9 and TRBJ2-1; D unresolved. The germline CDR1 and CDR2 sequences are SGDLS and YYNGEE. V was pared by 2 bases and J by 0 bases, with 9 bases between. CDR3 length: 15 amino acids. DNA for the CDR3: TGTGCCAGCAGCGTCGATTCTAGCTCCTACAATGAGCAGTTCTTC. It encodes CASSVDSSSYNEQFF.

This clone showed up just a few times. The chain joins TRBV4-1 to TRBJ1-6; 7 nucleotides align to TRBD1. The ends lost 4 bases at V and 7 bases at J; junction bases unmatched: 10. The germline V gene has CDR1 MGHRA and CDR2 YSYEKL. This CDR3 contains 16 residues. CDR3 DNA: TGCGCCAGCAGCCTCGCAGAGGGGACAGCCAATTCACCCCTCCACTTT. It translates to CASSLAEGTANSPLHF.

The gene calls are TRBV28 and TRBJ2-7, with D hard to call. CDR3 size: 16 residues. The V and J ends lost 6 bases and 2 bases respectively, with 20 bases between them. Germline V gives CDR1 MDHEN, CDR2 SYDVKM. CDR3 region: CASSLPGGQATYEQYF. CDR3 DNA sequence: TGTGCCAGCAGCCTACCCGGTGGGCAGGCAACCTACGAGCAGTACTTC.

V is TRBV2 and J is TRBJ1-6; 7 nucleotides line up with TRBD1. The CDR3 is 14 amino acids. CDR1 and CDR2 from the germline V gene are SNHLY and FYNNEI. With 6 bases clipped from V and 4 bases from J, the junction kept 3 bases outside the gene matches. CDR3 sequence: CASSIQGYNSPLHF. The CDR3 nucleotides read TGTGCCAGCAGCATACAGGGGTATAATTCACCCCTCCACTTT.

The V gene is TRBV6-6, the J gene TRBJ1-1, with D maybe TRBD1 (5 bases). Germline V gives CDR1 MNHNY, CDR2 SVGAGI (reference sequence). The CDR3 totals 16 residues. Trimming stripped 2 bases from V and 3 bases from J, with 16 bases between. The CDR3 region is CASSYPAWGGDTEAFF. The DNA of the CDR3 is TGTGCCAGCAGTTACCCCGCCTGGGGGGGTGACACTGAAGCTTTCTTT.

This clone was counted a single time. The rearrangement joins TRBV27 to TRBJ1-6, with D possibly TRBD1 on 5 matching bases. Germline CDR1 and CDR2: MNHEY and SMNVEV (reference sequence). The V gene lost 2 bases and the J gene lost 9 bases, with 17 bases spanning the gap. The CDR3 is 16 residues long. CDR3 sequence reads: CASSLDRQGNRSPLHF. In DNA, the CDR3 is TGTGCCAGCAGTTTAGATCGGCAGGGTAATCGTTCACCCCTCCACTTT.

The V gene is TRBV18, the J gene TRBJ1-4; 7 bases match TRBD1. Germline CDR1 reads KGHSH; CDR2 reads LQKENI. V lost 6 bases, J lost 3 bases, and 4 bases stayed unmatched. The CDR3 has 14 residues. CDR3 region: CASSRDRANEKLFF. The CDR3 DNA reads as TGTGCCAGCTCCCGTGACAGGGCTAATGAAAAACTGTTTTTT.

This chain links TRBV7-9 with TRBJ2-1; a possible D gene is TRBD2 (5 bases). CDR3 size: 15 residues. CDR1 and CDR2 from the germline V gene are SEHNR and FQNEAQ (reference sequence). Trimming took off 5 bases at V and 0 bases at J, with 11 bases between the two ends. Here the CDR3 reads CASSLGSSSYNEQFF. The CDR3 DNA follows: TGTGCCAGCAGCCTGGGGAGCAGCTCCTACAATGAGCAGTTCTTC.

This clone was found a few times. The chain carries TRBV28 and TRBJ1-2, with 7 bases matching TRBD1. This CDR3 contains 14 residues. Germline assignment: CDR1 MDHEN and CDR2 SYDVKM. With V trimmed by 3 bases and J by 8 bases, 9 bases remained unmatched. As DNA, the CDR3 is TGTGCCAGCAGTTTGGACAGGCCAAGTAAAGGCTACACCTTC. This codes for CASSLDRPSKGYTF.

The chain employs TRBV7-9 and TRBJ1-1; 7 nucleotides agree with TRBD1. Germline V gene sequence: CDR1 SEHNR, CDR2 FQNEAQ (reference sequence). The ends lost 5 bases at V and 0 bases at J; junction bases unmatched: 6. This CDR3 region has 15 residues. The CDR3 region has the DNA TGTGCCAGCAGCCTCCGACAGGGCATGAACACTGAAGCTTTCTTT. Translated, it gives CASSLRQGMNTEAFF. The complete variable domain, with remaining parts taken from reference TRBV7-9 and TRBJ1-1, reads DTGVSQNPRHKITKRGQNVTFRCDPISEHNRLYWYRQTLGQGPEFLTYFQNEAQLEKSRLLSDRFSAERPKGSFSTLEIQRTEQGDSAMYLCASSLRQGMNTEAFFGQGTRLTVV.

The chain uses TRBV9 and TRBJ1-4; no clear D gene. V was clipped by 3 bases and J by 2 bases, with 11 bases between them. The CDR3 totals 15 residues. Germline loops: CDR1 SGDLS, CDR2 YYNGEE. The chain's CDR3 is CASSGEGGTNEKLFF. DNA for the CDR3: TGTGCCAGCAGCGGGGAGGGCGGGACTAATGAAAAACTGTTTTTT.

The chain is built from TRBV30 and TRBJ2-1; maybe TRBD2 (6 bases). Between the trimmed V and J ends, which lost 1 base and 6 bases, there was a span of 19 bases. The CDR3 loop spans 16 amino acids. The germline V gene encodes CDR1 GTSNPN and CDR2 SVGIG (reference sequence). The CDR3 loop is CAWSGGLLPLGNEQFF. The CDR3 DNA follows: TGTGCCTGGAGTGGGGGACTGCTCCCTCTGGGCAATGAGCAGTTCTTC.

The rearrangement links TRBV18 to TRBJ2-1; 13 bases line up with TRBD2. Germline CDR1 is KGHSH and CDR2 is LQKENI. This CDR3 comprises 14 residues. Germline trimming cut 3 bases from V and 9 bases from J; bases unmatched to any gene: 2. The CDR3 loop is CASSPGLAGAEQFF. CDR3 coding DNA: TGTGCCAGCTCACCCGGACTAGCGGGAGCTGAGCAGTTCTTC.

This chain joins TRBV5-4 and TRBJ2-7, with a weak D call TRBD1 (6 bases). CDR1 is SGHNT and CDR2 is YYREEE in the germline V gene (reference sequence). This CDR3 contains 13 residues. Trimming stripped 4 bases from V and 0 bases from J, with 8 bases between. Here the CDR3 reads CASSRDNSYEQYF. The CDR3, as DNA: TGTGCCAGCAGCCGGGACAACTCCTACGAGCAGTACTTC.

The gene calls are TRBV5-6 and TRBJ2-2, with 15 bases aligning to TRBD2. The CDR3 length is 18 residues. J gave up 6 bases and V 4 bases, and 10 bases lay outside the gene matches. The germline V gene has CDR1 SGHDT and CDR2 YYEEEE. The CDR3 sequence is CASSRGLAGGPGPGELFF. The CDR3 DNA sequence: TGTGCCAGCAGCCGCGGACTAGCGGGAGGGCCGGGGCCCGGGGAGCTGTTTTTT.

The chain employs TRBV3-1 (or the pseudogene TRBV3-2) and TRBJ1-4, with D maybe TRBD1 (6 bases). Between the trimmed V and J ends, which lost 6 bases and 5 bases, there was a span of 22 bases. Germline V gene sequence: CDR1 LGHDT, CDR2 YNNKEL (reference sequence). The CDR3 is 17 amino acids. The CDR3 DNA reads TGTGCCAGCAGAGATGAGGTCGGGGCAGGGGAAAATGAAAAACTGTTTTTT. Translating it yields CASRDEVGAGENEKLFF.

The chain is built from TRBV5-1 and TRBJ2-1; tentatively, D is TRBD2 (6 bases). The germline V gene encodes CDR1 SGHRS and CDR2 YFSETQ. V lost 7 bases to trimming and J lost 6 bases, with 20 bases between them. The CDR3 loop spans 15 amino acids. The CDR3 DNA sequence: TGCGCCAGCGCCAGCTTTAACCAGGGAGGCAATGAGCAGTTCTTC. The encoded protein is CASASFNQGGNEQFF.

The sample holds one count of this clone. The chain uses TRBV25-1 and TRBJ2-2; D not certain. From germline, CDR1 is MGHDK and CDR2 SYGVNS. Trimming cost V 5 bases and J 0 bases, with 4 bases left between them. This CDR3 region has 13 residues. The CDR3 here is CASSYTNTGELFF. Written as DNA, the CDR3 is TGTGCCAGCAGTTACACGAACACCGGGGAGCTGTTTTTT. Full variable domain (rest looked up from reference TRBV25-1 and TRBJ2-2): EADIYQTPRYLVIGTGKKITLECSQTMGHDKMYWYQQDPGMELHLIHYSYGVNSTEKGDLSSESTVSRIRTEHFPLTLESARPSHTSQYLCASSYTNTGELFFGEGSRLTVL.